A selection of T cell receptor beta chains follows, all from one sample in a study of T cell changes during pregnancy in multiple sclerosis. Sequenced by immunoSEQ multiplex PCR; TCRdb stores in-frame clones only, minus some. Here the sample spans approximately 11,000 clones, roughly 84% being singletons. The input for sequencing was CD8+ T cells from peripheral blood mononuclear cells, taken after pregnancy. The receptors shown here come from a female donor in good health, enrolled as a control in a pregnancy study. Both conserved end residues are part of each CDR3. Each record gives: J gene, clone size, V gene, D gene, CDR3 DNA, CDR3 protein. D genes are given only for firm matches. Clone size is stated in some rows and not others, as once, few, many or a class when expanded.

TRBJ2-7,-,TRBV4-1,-,TGCGCCAGCAGCCAAGGGGGCGGCGGCGAGCAGTACTTC,CASSQGGGGEQYF
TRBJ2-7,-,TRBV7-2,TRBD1,TGTGCCAGCAGCTTAGGGGACAGGGGCTACGAGCAGTACTTC,CASSLGDRGYEQYF
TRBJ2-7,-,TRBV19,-,TGTGCCAGTAGTATTGGTAGCGTCAACGAGCAGTACTTC,CASSIGSVNEQYF
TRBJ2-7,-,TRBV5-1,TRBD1,TGCGCCAGTCGGGACAGGGACTCCTACGAGCAGTACTTC,CASRDRDSYEQYF
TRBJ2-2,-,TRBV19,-,TGTGCCAGTAGTATATTATCGGGGGCCGGGGAGCTGTTTTTT,CASSILSGAGELFF
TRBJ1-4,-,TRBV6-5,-,TGTGCCAGCAGAATGGGGGGGGAAAAACTGTTTTTT,CASRMGGEKLFF
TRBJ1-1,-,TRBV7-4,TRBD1,TGTGCCAGCAGCACAAGACAGGGGGCTTTGGACACTGAAGCTTTCTTT,CASSTRQGALDTEAFF
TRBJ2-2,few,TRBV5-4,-,TGTGCCACCTCCATAGCCCTGAACACCGGGGAGCTGTTTTTT,CATSIALNTGELFF
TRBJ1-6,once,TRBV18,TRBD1,TGTGCCAGCTCACCAACAGGGGTGGGGTCACCCCTCCACTTT,CASSPTGVGSPLHF
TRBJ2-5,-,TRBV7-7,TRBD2,TGTGCTAGCAGCCCCTCACGGGGGGGGGAGACCCAGTACTTC,CASSPSRGGETQYF
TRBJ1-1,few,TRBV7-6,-,TGTGCCAGCAGCGGCGGGGACTCTTCAGGACCTGAAGCTTTCTTT,CASSGGDSSGPEAFF
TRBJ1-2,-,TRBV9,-,TGTGCCAGCAGCGTAGAGGCAGGGAACTATGGCTACACCTTC,CASSVEAGNYGYTF
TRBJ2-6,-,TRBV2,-,TGTGCCGCGGGTAGCGCCTCTGGGGCCAACGTCCTGACTTTC,CAAGSASGANVLTF
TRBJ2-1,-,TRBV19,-,TGTGCCAGTAGTATAGTAGCTAGCTACAATGAGCAGTTCTTC,CASSIVASYNEQFF
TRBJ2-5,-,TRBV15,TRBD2,TGTGCCACCAGCAGAGGAGCTAGCGGGGGCGAGACCCAGTACTTC,CATSRGASGGETQYF
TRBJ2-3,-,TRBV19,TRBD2,TGTGCCAGTAGACCACTAGCGGGCGGGGGGGACACGCAGTATTTT,CASRPLAGGGDTQYF
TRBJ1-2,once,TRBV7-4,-,TGTGCCAGCAGCGGATCGACGAGAGCAGCGCGAAAGACCTATGGCTACACCTTC,CASSGSTRAARKTYGYTF
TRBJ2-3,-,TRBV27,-,TGTGCCAGCTTTCGGACAGCCTCAGATACGCAGTATTTT,CASFRTASDTQYF
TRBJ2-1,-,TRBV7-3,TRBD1,TGTGCCAGCAGCGAGGGACAGGGGATATACAATGAGCAGTTCTTC,CASSEGQGIYNEQFF
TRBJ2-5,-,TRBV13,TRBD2,TGTGCCAGCAGCCCGGGGACTAGCGGGATTGAGACCCAGTACTTC,CASSPGTSGIETQYF
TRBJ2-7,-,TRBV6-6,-,TGTGCCAGCAGTCCTATGAGGCGGATTTACTACGAGCAGTACTTC,CASSPMRRIYYEQYF
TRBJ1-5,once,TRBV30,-,TGTGCCTGGAGTCCAGGGAAATCTAGCAATCAGCCCCAGCATTTT,CAWSPGKSSNQPQHF
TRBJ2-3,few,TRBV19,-,TGTGCCAGTAGTATAGTTGCGGGGGATACGCAGTATTTT,CASSIVAGDTQYF
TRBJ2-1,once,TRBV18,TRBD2,TGTGCCAGCTCACGACTAGCCCCCCGGGATGAGCAGTTCTTC,CASSRLAPRDEQFF
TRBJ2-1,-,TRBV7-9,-,TGTGCCAGCAGCTTAGGCGGGCGGAATGAGCAGTTCTTC,CASSLGGRNEQFF
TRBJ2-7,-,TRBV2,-,TGTGCCAGCAGTGAAACCGGCTGGAGTTTCTACGAGCAGTACTTC,CASSETGWSFYEQYF
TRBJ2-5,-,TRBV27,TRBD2,TGTGCCAGCAGTTTCGGACTAGCCAGGGAGACCCAGTACTTC,CASSFGLARETQYF
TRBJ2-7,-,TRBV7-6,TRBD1,TGTGCCAGCAGCCTACATAACCCGGAGACAGGGACAGGGGCCGAGCAGTACTTC,CASSLHNPETGTGAEQYF
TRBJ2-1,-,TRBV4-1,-,TGCGCCAGCAGCCAAGATTTGGAGATTAGCTCCTACAATGAGCAGTTCTTC,CASSQDLEISSYNEQFF
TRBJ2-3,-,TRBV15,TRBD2,TGTGCCACCAGCAGAGCGAGCGGGGACACAGATACGCAGTATTTT,CATSRASGDTDTQYF
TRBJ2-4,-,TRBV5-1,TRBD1,TGCGCCAGCAGTTCAGACAGGGAAGGCGACATTCAGTACTTC,CASSSDREGDIQYF
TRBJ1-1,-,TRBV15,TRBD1,TGTGCCACCAGCAGACCACCGACAGGGTGGATGAACACTGAAGCTTTCTTT,CATSRPPTGWMNTEAFF
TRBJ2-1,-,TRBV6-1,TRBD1,TGTGCCAGCAGTGCAGGACAGGGGCTATATGAGCAGTTCTTC,CASSAGQGLYEQFF
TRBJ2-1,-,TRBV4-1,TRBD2,TGCGCCAGCAGACTAGCGGGAACGAGGGACAATGAGCAGTTCTTC,CASRLAGTRDNEQFF
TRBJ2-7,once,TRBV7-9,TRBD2,TGTGCCAGCGTAGGTTCTAGCGGGATAACCTACGAGCAGTACTTC,CASVGSSGITYEQYF
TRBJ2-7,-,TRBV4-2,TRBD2,TGTGCCAGCAGCCAAGATCCAGCGGGGGGCTCCTACGAGCAGTACTTC,CASSQDPAGGSYEQYF
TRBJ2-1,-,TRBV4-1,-,TGCGCCAGCAGCCCGGGGAGGAATGAGCAGTTCTTC,CASSPGRNEQFF
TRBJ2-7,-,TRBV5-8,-,TGTGCCAGCAGCTATCGTGGGGGCTTGAGCGAGCAGTACTTC,CASSYRGGLSEQYF
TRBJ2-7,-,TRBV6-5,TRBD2,TGTGCCAGCAGTTACCTGAGCGGGAGGGCCCTCGAGCAGTACTTC,CASSYLSGRALEQYF
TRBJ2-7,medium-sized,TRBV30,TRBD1,TGTGCCTGGAGTTGGGGACAGGGCTCCTACGAGCAGTACTTC,CAWSWGQGSYEQYF
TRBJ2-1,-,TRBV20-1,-,TGCAGTAGCGAGTGGGACAATGAGCAGTTCTTC,CSSEWDNEQFF
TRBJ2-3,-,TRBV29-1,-,TGCAGCGTTGAAAAGGGGCAGTTCGTAAGAAAAACGCAGTATTTT,CSVEKGQFVRKTQYF
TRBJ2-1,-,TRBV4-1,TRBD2,TGCGCCAGCAGCCAACGCGGGAGCACCTACAATGAGCAGTTCTTC,CASSQRGSTYNEQFF
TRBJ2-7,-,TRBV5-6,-,TGTGCCAGCAGCTTGGCCTCAGAAACCTACGAGCAGTACTTC,CASSLASETYEQYF
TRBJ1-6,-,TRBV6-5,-,TGTGCCAGCAGTTACTCCCCCAGTTTCTATAATTCACCCCTCCACTTT,CASSYSPSFYNSPLHF
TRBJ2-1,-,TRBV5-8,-,TGTGCCAGCAGCTTAAGGCAGGGCTGGAATGAGCAGTTCTTC,CASSLRQGWNEQFF
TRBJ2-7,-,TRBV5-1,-,TGCGCCAGCAGCCTCGATACTAGCTCCTACGAGCAGTACTTC,CASSLDTSSYEQYF
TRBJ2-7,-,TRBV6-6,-,TGTGCCAGCAGTTACTATGTTTGGGCATTCCCCTACGAGCAGTACTTC,CASSYYVWAFPYEQYF
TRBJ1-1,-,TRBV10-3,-,TGTGCCATCACCCTAGGGGGGGGGAACACTGAAGCTTTCTTT,CAITLGGGNTEAFF
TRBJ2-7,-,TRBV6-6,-,TGTGCCAGCAGTTACTCTGCGGGCCTAGCGAACTACGAGCAGTACTTC,CASSYSAGLANYEQYF
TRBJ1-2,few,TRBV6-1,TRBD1,TGTGCCAGCAGTGTAACAGGGGCCTTAGGGGATGGCTACACCTTC,CASSVTGALGDGYTF
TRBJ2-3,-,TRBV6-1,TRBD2,TGTGCCAGCAGTGAAGGCGGGGGGGCGACAGATACGCAGTATTTT,CASSEGGGATDTQYF
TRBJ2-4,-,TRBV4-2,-,TGTGCCAGCAGCGAGATCCAGGGGACACGAGCCAAAAACATTCAGTACTTC,CASSEIQGTRAKNIQYF
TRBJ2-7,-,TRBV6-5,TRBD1,TGTGCCAGCAGTCCGGGGACAGGGAAGTACGAGCAGTACTTC,CASSPGTGKYEQYF
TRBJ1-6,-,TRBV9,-,TGTGCCAGCAGCGAATATGGGACACAAAATAATTCACCCCTCCACTTT,CASSEYGTQNNSPLHF